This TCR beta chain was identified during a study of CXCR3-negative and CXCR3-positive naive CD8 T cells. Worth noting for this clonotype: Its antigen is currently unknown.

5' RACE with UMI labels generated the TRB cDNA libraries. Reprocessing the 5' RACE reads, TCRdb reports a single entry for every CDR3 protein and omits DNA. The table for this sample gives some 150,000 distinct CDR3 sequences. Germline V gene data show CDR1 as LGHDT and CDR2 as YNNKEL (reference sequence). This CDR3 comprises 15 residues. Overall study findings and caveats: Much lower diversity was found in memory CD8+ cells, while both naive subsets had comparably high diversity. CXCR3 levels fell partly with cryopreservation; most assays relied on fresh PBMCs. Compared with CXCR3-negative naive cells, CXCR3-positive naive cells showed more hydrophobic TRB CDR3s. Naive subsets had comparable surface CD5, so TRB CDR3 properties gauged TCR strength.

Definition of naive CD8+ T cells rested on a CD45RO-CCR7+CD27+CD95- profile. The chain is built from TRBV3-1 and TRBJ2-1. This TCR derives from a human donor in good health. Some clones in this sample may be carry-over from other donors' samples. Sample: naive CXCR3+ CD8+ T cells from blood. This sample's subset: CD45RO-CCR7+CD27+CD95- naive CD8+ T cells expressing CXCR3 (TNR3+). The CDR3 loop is CASSQDGRTYNEQFF.